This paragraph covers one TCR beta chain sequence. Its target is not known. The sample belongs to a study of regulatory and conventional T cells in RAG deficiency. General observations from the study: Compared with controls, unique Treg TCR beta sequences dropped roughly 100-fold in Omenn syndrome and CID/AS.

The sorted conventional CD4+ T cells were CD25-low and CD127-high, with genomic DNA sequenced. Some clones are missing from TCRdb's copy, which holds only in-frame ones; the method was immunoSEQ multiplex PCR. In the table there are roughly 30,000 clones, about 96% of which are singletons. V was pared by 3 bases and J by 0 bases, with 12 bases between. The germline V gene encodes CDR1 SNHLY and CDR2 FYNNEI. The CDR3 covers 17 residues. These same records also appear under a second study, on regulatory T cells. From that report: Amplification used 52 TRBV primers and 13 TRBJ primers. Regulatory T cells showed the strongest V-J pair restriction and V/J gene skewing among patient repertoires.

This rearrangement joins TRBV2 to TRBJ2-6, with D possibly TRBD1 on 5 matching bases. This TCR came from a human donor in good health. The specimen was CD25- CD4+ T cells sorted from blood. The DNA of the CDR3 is TGTGCCAGCAGTGAGGGAAGGGGCGGCTCTGGGGCCAACGTCCTGACTTTC. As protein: CASSEGRGGSGANVLTF. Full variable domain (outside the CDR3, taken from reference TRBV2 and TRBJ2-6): EPEVTQTPSHQVTQMGQEVILRCVPISNHLYFYWYRQILGQKVEFLVSFYNNEISEKSEIFDDQFSVERPDGSNFTLKIRSTKLEDSAMYFCASSEGRGGSGANVLTFGAGSRLTVL.